This T cell receptor (beta chain) was identified in a study of human T cells and chemical hapten exposure. Time point defined: patch test 3, about 24 weeks after DPC sensitization. Specified treatment: therapeutic diphenylcyclopropenone sensitization with weekly scalp DPC. From the RACE reads, TCRdb called clonotypes with MiXCR, one entry per CDR3 protein. The sample gives approximately 90,000 distinct CDR3 sequences, about 28% of which show up once; about 9.4% is in the top ten. J lost 9 bases, V lost 1 base, and 30 bases had no gene match. Germline V CDR1 and CDR2: DFQATT, SNEGSKA (reference sequence). The CDR3 spans 24 residues. This clonotype has more than one count but fewer than ten.

The sequencing used whole blood, collected in connection with sensitization to the hapten diphenylcyclopropenone (DPC). The source is a man in his forties with alopecia areata. Some clones in this sample may be carry-over from other donors' samples. The V gene is TRBV20-1, the J gene TRBJ2-1, with TRBD2 matching 16 bases. Here the CDR3 DNA reads TGCAGTGCTAGAGTAGAGGGGGTCCCGGGACTAGCGGGAGGGCCCTCACGGACGGCTGGTGAGCAGTTCTTC. The encoded protein is CSARVEGVPGLAGGPSRTAGEQFF.